Sequencing of this TCR beta chain was carried out in a study of blood T cell repertoires in COVID-19 (dated by TCRdb to between 2020 and 2021). In terms of the full investigation: Collaborator samples came from the United States, Italy and Spain and covered acute and convalescent phases of COVID-19. Where available, HLA class I and class II types were taken from metadata supplied by the sample provider and were not determined by assay-based typing. The prospective study material was composed of cDNA or gDNA derived from T cells, B-cell-depleted T cells, or PBMCs. Deeply sampled blood TCRbeta repertoires from subjects exposed to, actively infected with, or recovered from COVID-19 were included in the dataset. The samples were drawn from the first 160 participants of the ongoing ImmuneRACE study and from 1,254 subjects provided by 6 global collaborators. A freely available public database, intended as a resource for researchers studying the immune response to SARS-CoV-2, is where the repertoires were released. The sample metadata nearly always contained a de-identified subject ID, COVID-19 status, age in years and sex. Overall results and qualifications from the work: The amount of clinical and demographic metadata varied by source and participant and was provided uncurated.

The collaborating institutions used their own protocols to collect whole blood in K2EDTA tubes. Collaborator samples were shipped for TCRbeta analysis as frozen whole blood, isolated PBMCs, or DNA extracted from either sample type. The immunoSEQ Assay, a bias-controlled multiplex PCR, was used to amplify TCRbeta CDR3 regions from genomic DNA. Concerning the study's data processing: The number of nucleated cells in each sample was estimated by amplification of reference gene primers within the assay. Sequence reads were collapsed and filtered to measure the absolute abundance of every unique TCRbeta CDR3 rearrangement. For each sample, productive Simpson clonality was calculated as the square root of Simpson's diversity index across productive rearrangements. TCRdb holds this immuneACCESS table with in-frame rearrangements only. Some clones are missing; in checked studies, unresolved V genes explain under half, and the rest has no known cause. V and J calls plus clone size are reproduced from that table; the DNA served to infer D and trimming. In this sample the table shows tens of thousands of clones, around 80% of which occur a single time. 9.5% to 15% of the sample is in the top ten clones.

Remarks on this clone: The target of this receptor is not known. No much larger clone is present one base from it, and per-base qualities are unavailable.

The germline ends are 23 bases apart after V is trimmed by 4 bases and J by 0 bases. The CDR3 numbers 19 residues from cysteine through phenylalanine. Just CDR3 DNA is preserved here, 57 bases in frame from base 1. Via the germline V gene (reference sequence), CDR1 is SEHNR and CDR2 FQNEAQ. Recombination joined TRBV7-9 with TRBJ2-3; TRBD1 might be the D gene, on 6 matching bases. The sample comprised peripheral blood. The receptor's source is a human donor in a cohort sampled during active COVID-19. The DNA reads as follows: TGTGCCAGCAGCTCGTCAACCCACAGGGAGTCTTCTAGCACAGATACGCAGTATTTT. Its translation is CASSSSTHRESSSTDTQYF.